Given below is one T cell receptor beta chain in context. Checkpoint therapy with ipilimumab 1 mg/kg began 14 to 28 days after transplant. TCRdb keeps only in-frame clones here, not all; method: immunoSEQ multiplex PCR. The data contain around 84,000 clones, approximately 86% of them singletons. This entry belongs to a study of ipilimumab plus nivolumab after autologous stem cell transplantation. Study-wide background: Median doses per patient: about 5 ipilimumab, under ten nivolumab. The DLBCL cohort had primary refractory and relapsed disease, with 18-month progression-free survival of approximately 87% and 28%.

From germline, CDR1 is GTSNPN and CDR2 SVGIG (reference sequence). The CDR3 is 12 residues long. V gave up 4 bases and J gave up 5 bases, with 9 bases separating them. Source: PBMCs, taken in a trial of ipilimumab plus nivolumab as post-transplant consolidation. This sequence originates from a male donor with diffuse large B-cell lymphoma. V is TRBV30 and J is TRBJ2-1, with D perhaps given as TRBD1 or TRBD2 (6 bases each). CDR3 coding DNA: TGTGCCTGGATCCGGGGGCACAATGAGCAGTTCTTC. This translates into CAWIRGHNEQFF.